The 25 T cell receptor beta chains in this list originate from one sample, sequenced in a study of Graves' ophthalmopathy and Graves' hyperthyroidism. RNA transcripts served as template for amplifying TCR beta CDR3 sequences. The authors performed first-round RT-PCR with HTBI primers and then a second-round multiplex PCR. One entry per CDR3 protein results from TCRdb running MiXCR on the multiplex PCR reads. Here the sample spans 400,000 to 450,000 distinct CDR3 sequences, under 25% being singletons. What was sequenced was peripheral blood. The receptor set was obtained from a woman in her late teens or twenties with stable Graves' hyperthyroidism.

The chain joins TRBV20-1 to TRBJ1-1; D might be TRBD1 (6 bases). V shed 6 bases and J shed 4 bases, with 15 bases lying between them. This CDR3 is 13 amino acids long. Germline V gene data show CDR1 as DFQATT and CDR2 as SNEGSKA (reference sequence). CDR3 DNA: TGCAGTGCCCTCGGGGGGCCGAGCACTGAAGCTTTCTTT. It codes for CSALGGPSTEAFF.

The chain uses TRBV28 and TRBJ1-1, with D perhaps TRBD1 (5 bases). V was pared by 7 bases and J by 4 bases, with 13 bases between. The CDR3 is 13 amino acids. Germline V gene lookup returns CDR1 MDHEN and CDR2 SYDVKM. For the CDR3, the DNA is TGTGCCAGCACGGGGGGGGGAATCACTGAAGCTTTCTTT. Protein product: CASTGGGITEAFF.

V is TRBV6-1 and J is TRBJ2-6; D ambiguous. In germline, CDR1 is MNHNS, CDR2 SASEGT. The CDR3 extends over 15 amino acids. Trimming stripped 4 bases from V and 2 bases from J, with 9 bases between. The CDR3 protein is CASSVRGPGANVLTF. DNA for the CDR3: TGTGCCAGCAGTGTCCGAGGCCCTGGGGCCAACGTCCTGACTTTC.

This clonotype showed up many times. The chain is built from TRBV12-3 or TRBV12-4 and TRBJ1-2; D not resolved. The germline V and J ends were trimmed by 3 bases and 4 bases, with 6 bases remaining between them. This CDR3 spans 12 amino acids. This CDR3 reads CASSFTAYGYTF. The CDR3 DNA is TGTGCCAGCAGTTTTACAGCCTATGGCTACACCTTC.

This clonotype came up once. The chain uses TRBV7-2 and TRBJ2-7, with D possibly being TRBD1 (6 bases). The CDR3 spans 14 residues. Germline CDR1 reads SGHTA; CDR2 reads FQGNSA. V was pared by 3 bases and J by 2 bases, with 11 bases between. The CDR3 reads CASSFVAGAYEQYF. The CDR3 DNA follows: TGTGCCAGCAGCTTCGTCGCAGGGGCCTACGAGCAGTACTTC.

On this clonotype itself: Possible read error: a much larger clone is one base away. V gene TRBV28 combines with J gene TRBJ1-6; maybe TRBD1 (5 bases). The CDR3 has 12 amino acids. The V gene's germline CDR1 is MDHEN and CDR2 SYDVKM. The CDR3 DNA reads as TGTGCCAGCAGTAAGGGGAATTCACACCTCCACTTT. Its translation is CASSKGNSHLHF.

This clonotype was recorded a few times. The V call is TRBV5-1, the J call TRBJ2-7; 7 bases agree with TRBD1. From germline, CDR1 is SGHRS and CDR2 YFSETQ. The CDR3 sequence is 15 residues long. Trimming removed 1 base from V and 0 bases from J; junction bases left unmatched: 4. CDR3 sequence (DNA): TGCGCCAGCAGCTTGAATTACAGGGGCTCCTACGAGCAGTACTTC. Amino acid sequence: CASSLNYRGSYEQYF.

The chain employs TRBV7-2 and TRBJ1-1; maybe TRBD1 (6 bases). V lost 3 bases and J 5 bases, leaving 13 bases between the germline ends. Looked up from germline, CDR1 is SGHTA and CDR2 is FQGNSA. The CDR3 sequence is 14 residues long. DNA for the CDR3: TGTGCCAGCAGCTTCAAAGGGGGGAAGACTGAAGCTTTCTTT. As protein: CASSFKGGKTEAFF.

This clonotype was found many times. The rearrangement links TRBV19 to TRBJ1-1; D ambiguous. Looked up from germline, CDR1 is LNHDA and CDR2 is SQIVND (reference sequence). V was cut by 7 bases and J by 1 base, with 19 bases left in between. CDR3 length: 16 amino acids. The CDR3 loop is CASTSIRGRGNTEAFF. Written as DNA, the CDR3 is TGTGCCAGTACCTCTATCCGAGGCCGAGGGAACACTGAAGCTTTCTTT.

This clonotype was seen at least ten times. CDR3 sequence reads: CASSSIRLDVNIQYF. In DNA, the CDR3 is TGTGCCAGCAGTTCTATTCGACTGGACGTAAACATTCAGTACTTC. The chain carries TRBV12-3 or TRBV12-4 and TRBJ2-4, with D hard to call. The CDR3 length is 15 residues. The V and J ends lost 4 bases and 6 bases respectively, with 16 bases between them.

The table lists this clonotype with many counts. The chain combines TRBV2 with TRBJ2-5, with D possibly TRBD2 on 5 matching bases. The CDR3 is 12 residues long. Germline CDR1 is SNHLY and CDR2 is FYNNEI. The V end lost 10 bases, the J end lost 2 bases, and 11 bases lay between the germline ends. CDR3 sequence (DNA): TGTGCCATCAGGACTCGACAAGAGACCCAGTACTTC. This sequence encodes CAIRTRQETQYF.

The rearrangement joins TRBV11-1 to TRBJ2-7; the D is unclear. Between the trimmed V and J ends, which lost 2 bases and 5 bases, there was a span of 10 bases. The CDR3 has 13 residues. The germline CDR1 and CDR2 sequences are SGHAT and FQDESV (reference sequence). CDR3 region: CASSLIPPDEQYF. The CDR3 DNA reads TGTGCCAGCAGCTTAATTCCACCGGACGAGCAGTACTTC. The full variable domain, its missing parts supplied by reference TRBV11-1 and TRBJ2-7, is EAEVAQSPRYKITEKSQAVAFWCDPISGHATLYWYRQILGQGPELLVQFQDESVVDDSQLPKDRFSAERLKGVDSTLKIQPAELGDSAMYLCASSLIPPDEQYFGPGTRLTVT.

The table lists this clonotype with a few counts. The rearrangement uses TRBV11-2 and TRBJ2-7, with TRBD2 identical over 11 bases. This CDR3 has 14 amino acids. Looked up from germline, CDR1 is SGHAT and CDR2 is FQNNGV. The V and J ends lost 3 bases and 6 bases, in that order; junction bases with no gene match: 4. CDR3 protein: CASSFPSGRTEQYF. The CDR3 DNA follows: TGTGCCAGCAGCTTCCCTAGCGGGAGGACCGAGCAGTACTTC.

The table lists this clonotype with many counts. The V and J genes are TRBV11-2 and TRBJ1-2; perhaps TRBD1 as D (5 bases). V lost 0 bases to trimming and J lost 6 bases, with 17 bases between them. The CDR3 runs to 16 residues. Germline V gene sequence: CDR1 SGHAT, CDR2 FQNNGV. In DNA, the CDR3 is TGTGCCAGCAGCTTAGATGGTCCAGGGCTACAGCATGGCTACACCTTC. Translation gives CASSLDGPGLQHGYTF.

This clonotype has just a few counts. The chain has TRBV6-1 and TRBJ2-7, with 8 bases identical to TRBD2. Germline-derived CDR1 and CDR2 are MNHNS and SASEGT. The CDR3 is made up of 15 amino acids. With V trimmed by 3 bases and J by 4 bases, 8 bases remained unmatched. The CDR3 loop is CASSDGGATLYEQYF. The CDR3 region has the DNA TGTGCCAGCAGTGACGGGGGGGCAACCCTTTACGAGCAGTACTTC.

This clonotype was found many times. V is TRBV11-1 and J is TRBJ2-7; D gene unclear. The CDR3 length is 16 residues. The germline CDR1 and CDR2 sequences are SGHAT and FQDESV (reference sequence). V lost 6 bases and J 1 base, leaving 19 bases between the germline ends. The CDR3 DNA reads TGTGCCAGCAGTTCCAGGCAGGACCCCTGGTCCTACGAGCAGTACTTC. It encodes CASSSRQDPWSYEQYF.

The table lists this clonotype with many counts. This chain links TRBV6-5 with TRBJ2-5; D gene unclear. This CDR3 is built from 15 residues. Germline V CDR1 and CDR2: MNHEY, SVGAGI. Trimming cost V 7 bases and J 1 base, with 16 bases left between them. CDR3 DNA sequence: TGTGCCAGCAAGGGTGGACGGAGAGGCCAAGAGACCCAGTACTTC. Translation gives CASKGGRRGQETQYF.

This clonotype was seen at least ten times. The CDR3 DNA follows: TGTGCCAGCCTCAGGCGGAGCCAAGAGACCCAGTACTTC. This sequence encodes CASLRRSQETQYF. The gene calls are TRBV6-2 or TRBV6-3 and TRBJ2-5; no clear D. Germline values: CDR1 MNHEY, CDR2 SVGEGT. The CDR3 has 13 residues. V shed 8 bases and J shed 1 base, with 11 bases lying between them.

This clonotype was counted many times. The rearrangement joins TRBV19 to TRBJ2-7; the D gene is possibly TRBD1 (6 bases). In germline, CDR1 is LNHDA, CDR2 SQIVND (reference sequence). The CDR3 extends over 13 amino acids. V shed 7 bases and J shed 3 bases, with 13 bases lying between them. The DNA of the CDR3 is TGTGCCAGTACAAGGGCACAGGGCTACGAGCAGTACTTC. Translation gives CASTRAQGYEQYF.

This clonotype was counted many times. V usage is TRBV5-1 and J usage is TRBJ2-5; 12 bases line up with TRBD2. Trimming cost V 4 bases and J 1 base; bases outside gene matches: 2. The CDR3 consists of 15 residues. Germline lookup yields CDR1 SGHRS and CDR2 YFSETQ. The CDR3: CASSVGLAGQETQYF. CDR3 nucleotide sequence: TGCGCCAGCAGCGTGGGACTAGCGGGCCAAGAGACCCAGTACTTC.

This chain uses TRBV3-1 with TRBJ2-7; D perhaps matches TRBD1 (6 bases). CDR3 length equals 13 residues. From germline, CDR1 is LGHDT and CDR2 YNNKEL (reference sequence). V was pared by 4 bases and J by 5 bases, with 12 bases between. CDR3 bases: TGTGCCAGCAGCCTCCTGGGGGACAACGAGCAGTACTTC. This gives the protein CASSLLGDNEQYF.

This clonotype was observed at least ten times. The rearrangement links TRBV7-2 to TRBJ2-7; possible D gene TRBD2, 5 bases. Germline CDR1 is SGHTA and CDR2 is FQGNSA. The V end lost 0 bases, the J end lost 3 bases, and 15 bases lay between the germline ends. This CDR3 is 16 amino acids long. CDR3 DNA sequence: TGTGCCAGCAGCTTAGCCCGGGGAGACCCAAACTACGAGCAGTACTTC. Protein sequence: CASSLARGDPNYEQYF.

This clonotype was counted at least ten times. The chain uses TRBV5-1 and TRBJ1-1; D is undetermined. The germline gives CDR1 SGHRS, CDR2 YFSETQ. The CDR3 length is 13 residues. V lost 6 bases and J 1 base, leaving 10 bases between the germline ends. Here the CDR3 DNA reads TGCGCCAGCACATCCATGGGGAACACTGAAGCTTTCTTT. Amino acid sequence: CASTSMGNTEAFF.

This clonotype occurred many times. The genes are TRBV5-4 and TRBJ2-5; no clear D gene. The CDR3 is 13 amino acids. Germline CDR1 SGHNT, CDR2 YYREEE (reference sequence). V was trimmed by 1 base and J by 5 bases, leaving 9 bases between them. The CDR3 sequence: CASSLTSAETQYF. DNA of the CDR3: TGTGCCAGCAGCTTGACAAGCGCCGAGACCCAGTACTTC. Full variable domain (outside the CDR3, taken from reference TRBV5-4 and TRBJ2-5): ETGVTQSPTHLIKTRGQQVTLRCSSQSGHNTVSWYQQALGQGPQFIFQYYREEENGRGNFPPRFSGLQFPNYSSELNVNALELDDSALYLCASSLTSAETQYFGPGTRLLVL.

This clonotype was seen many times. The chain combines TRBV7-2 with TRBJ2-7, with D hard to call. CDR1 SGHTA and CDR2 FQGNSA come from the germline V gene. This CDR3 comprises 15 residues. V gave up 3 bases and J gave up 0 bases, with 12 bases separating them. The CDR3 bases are TGTGCCAGCAGCTTCCGACAAGACCTCTCCTACGAGCAGTACTTC. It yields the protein CASSFRQDLSYEQYF.